This T cell receptor (beta chain) derives from a study of cytomegalovirus exposure and HLA in healthy donors. Study conclusions and caveats: Presence/absence analyses assumed roughly uniform sequencing depth across donors. In an earlier analysis, in some 600 donors, most V segments appeared productive either ~87% or ~30% of the time. When a later analysis compared HLA-associated TCR beta chains with equally common others, the HLA-associated chains turned out to be more clonally expanded and to have lower generation probabilities.

Everyone who donated was a healthy bone marrow donor. The V end was cut by 6 bases, the J end by 4 bases, with 5 bases between. CDR3 length: 11 amino acids. CDR1 is LNHNV, CDR2 YYDKDF, per germline (reference sequence). 13 Jbeta primers and 60 Vbeta primers were used for the PCR. Assay: immunoSEQ multiplex PCR; the TCRdb copy retains only in-frame clones and omits some. The sample yields 160,000 or so clones, over 75% seen once. On this clone itself: Antigen specificity is unknown.

The chain recombines TRBV15 with TRBJ2-3; no firm D call. This TCR was recovered from a man aged 45 to 65 in good health and CMV-seropositive. Sequences were obtained from PBMCs. The CDR3 region is CATSVADTQYF. CDR3 nucleotides: TGTGCCACCAGTGTCGCAGATACGCAGTATTTT.